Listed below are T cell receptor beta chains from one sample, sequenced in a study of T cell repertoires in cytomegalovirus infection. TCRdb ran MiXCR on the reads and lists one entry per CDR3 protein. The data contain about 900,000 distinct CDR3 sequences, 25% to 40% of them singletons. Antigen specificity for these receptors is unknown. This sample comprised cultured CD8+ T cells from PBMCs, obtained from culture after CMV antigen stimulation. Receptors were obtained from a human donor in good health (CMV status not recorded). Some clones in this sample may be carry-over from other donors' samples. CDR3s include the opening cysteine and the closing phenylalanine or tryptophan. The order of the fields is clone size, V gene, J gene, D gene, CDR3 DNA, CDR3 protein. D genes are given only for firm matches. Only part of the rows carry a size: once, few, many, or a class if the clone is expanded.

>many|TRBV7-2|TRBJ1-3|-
TGTGCCAGCAGCTTAGCCCCCTTATACAGCTCTGGAAACACCATATATTTT
CASSLAPLYSSGNTIYF
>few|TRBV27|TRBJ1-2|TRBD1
TGTGCCAGCAGTTTAATCCAGGGGGCCTATGGCTACACCTTC
CASSLIQGAYGYTF
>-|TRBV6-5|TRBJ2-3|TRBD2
TGTGCCAGCAGTTACTCCTCTAGCGGGGTTAGCACAGATACGCAGTATTTT
CASSYSSSGVSTDTQYF
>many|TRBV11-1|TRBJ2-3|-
TGTGCCAGCAGCTTAGAGGGAGCTGGCACAGATACGCAGTATTTT
CASSLEGAGTDTQYF
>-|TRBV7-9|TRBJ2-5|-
TGTGCCAGCACCAAAAGGGGGAACCAAGAGACCCAGTACTTC
CASTKRGNQETQYF
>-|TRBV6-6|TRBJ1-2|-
TGTGCCAGCAGTTACTTGACGGGGTCTTTGGATGGCTACACCTTC
CASSYLTGSLDGYTF
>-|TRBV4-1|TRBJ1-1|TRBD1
TGCGCCAGCAGCCAACATCAGGGGGATGGCACTGAAGCTTTCTTT
CASSQHQGDGTEAFF
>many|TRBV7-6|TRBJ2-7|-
TGTGCCAGCAGCCACGACTCCTACGAGCAGTACTTC
CASSHDSYEQYF
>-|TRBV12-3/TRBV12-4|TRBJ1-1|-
TGTGCCAGCAGTTTACCGGGCCGCTTTGAAGCTTTCTTT
CASSLPGRFEAFF
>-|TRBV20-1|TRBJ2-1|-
TGCAGTGCTTCGGGACAACGAGGCGATGAGCAGTTCTTC
CSASGQRGDEQFF
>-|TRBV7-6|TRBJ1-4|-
TGTGCCAGCAGACCCACGACAGGTCCTAATGAAAAACTGTTTTTT
CASRPTTGPNEKLFF
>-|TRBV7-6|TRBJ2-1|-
TGTGCCAGCAGCAGTCACTACGAGCCTTCCTACAATGAGCAGTTCTTC
CASSSHYEPSYNEQFF
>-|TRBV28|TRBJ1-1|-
TGTGCCAGCAGTACGTACAGCGACCGGAACACTGAAGCTTTCTTT
CASSTYSDRNTEAFF
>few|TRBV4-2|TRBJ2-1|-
TGTGCCAGCAGCCAAGACAGCCTCCCCCTTTACAATGAGCAGTTCTTC
CASSQDSLPLYNEQFF
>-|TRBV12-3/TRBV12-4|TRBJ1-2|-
TGTGCCAGCGTTTGGGGCAGGCGTCCTGATGGCTACACCTTC
CASVWGRRPDGYTF
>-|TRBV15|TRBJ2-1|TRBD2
TGTGCCACCAGCAGAGGGAAGGCTAGCGGGGTGAATGAGCAGTTCTTC
CATSRGKASGVNEQFF
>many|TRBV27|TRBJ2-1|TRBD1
TGTGCCAGCACCCTAGGGACAGGGCCAAACAATGAGCAGTTCTTC
CASTLGTGPNNEQFF
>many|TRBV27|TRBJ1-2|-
TGTGCCAGCAGTTTATTGACAGGCTATGGCTACACCTTC
CASSLLTGYGYTF
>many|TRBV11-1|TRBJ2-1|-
TGTGCCAGCAGCGGACGGACGGGGAGCTCCTACAATGAGCAGTTCTTC
CASSGRTGSSYNEQFF
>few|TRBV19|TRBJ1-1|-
TGTGCCAGTAGTATAAGGTCGGAACTGATGAACACTGAAGCTTTCTTT
CASSIRSELMNTEAFF
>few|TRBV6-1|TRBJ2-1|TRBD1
TGTGCCAGCAGTGAAAGAGGGACAGGGCTAGGTTTAGGCAATGAGCAGTTCTTC
CASSERGTGLGLGNEQFF
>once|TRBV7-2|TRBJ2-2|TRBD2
TGTGCCAGCAGCTTATTAGTAGCGGGGACCACCGGGGAGCTGTTTTTT
CASSLLVAGTTGELFF
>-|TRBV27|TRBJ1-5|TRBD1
TGTGCCAGCAGTCGAGGGACAGGGTATAGCAATCAGCCCCAGCATTTT
CASSRGTGYSNQPQHF
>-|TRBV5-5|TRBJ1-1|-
TGTGCCAGCAGCTTAGTCTTCACTGAAGCTTTCTTT
CASSLVFTEAFF
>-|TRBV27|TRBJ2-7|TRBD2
TGTGCCAGCAGTTCCGGGGACTACTACGAGCAGTACTTC
CASSSGDYYEQYF
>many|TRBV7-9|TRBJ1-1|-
TGTGCCAGCAGCTTAGCGGGCTACACTGAAGCTTTCTTT
CASSLAGYTEAFF